The 26 T cell receptor beta chains below were found in one sample sequenced in a study of T cell clonotyping in hematopoietic cell transplantation. Repertoires were generated with immunoSEQ multiplex PCR, while TCRdb's copy carries only in-frame clones and drops some. The table has 25,000 to 35,000 clones, 90% to 96% seen once. The material sequenced was peripheral blood mononuclear cells. These TCRs come from a man between 50 and 59 years old in good health. Some clones in this sample may be carry-over from other donors' samples.

V usage is TRBV6-5 and J usage is TRBJ1-1, with 10 bases matching TRBD1. The CDR3 is 13 residues long. V dropped 6 bases and J dropped 5; count of bases not matched to a gene: 3. Germline loops: CDR1 MNHEY, CDR2 SVGAGI. For the CDR3, the DNA is TGTGCCAGCAGCCGACAGGGGGCAACTGAAGCTTTCTTT. It codes for CASSRQGATEAFF.

This rearrangement joins TRBV30 to TRBJ2-7, with D perhaps matching TRBD1 (6 bases). Germline V lookup: CDR1 GTSNPN, CDR2 SVGIG (reference sequence). With 0 bases removed from V and 6 bases from J, the gap between germline ends came to 18 bases. The length of the CDR3 is 15 residues. The CDR3 sequence: CAWSVTGLRGREQYF. In DNA form, the CDR3 reads TGTGCCTGGAGTGTAACCGGGCTCAGGGGTCGCGAGCAGTACTTC.

V is TRBV25-1 and J is TRBJ1-2; D is undetermined. Trimming removed 5 bases from V and 2 bases from J, with 6 bases in between. Per germline, CDR1 MGHDK and CDR2 SYGVNS. This CDR3 is built from 12 residues. The DNA of the CDR3 is TGTGCCAGCAGTAGACCCAACTATGGCTACACCTTC. Protein sequence: CASSRPNYGYTF.

The genes are TRBV9 and TRBJ1-1; no definite D call. This CDR3 is built from 14 residues. V gave up 4 bases and J gave up 2 bases, with 12 bases separating them. The germline gives CDR1 SGDLS, CDR2 YYNGEE. CDR3 residues: CASSPALYNTEAFF. The CDR3 DNA reads TGTGCCAGCAGCCCAGCACTATATAACACTGAAGCTTTCTTT.

The chain is built from TRBV9 and TRBJ1-5; D is uncertain. The CDR3 is made up of 14 amino acids. CDR1 SGDLS and CDR2 YYNGEE come from the germline V gene. Trimming cost V 4 bases and J 2 bases, with 10 bases left between them. The CDR3 spells CASSLGGGNQPQHF. CDR3 nucleotide sequence: TGTGCCAGCAGCTTGGGTGGGGGCAATCAGCCCCAGCATTTT.

This chain links TRBV10-3 with TRBJ1-1; perhaps TRBD1 as D (5 bases). Germline CDR1 and CDR2: ENHRY and SYGVKD. CDR3 size: 14 residues. The V gene lost 3 bases and the J gene lost 4 bases, with 12 bases spanning the gap. Here the CDR3 reads CAISDGDQGTEAFF. In DNA, the CDR3 is TGTGCCATCAGTGATGGGGACCAGGGCACTGAAGCTTTCTTT.

The chain combines TRBV6-5 with TRBJ2-1; D is ambiguous. Between the trimmed V and J ends, which lost 4 bases and 4 bases, there was a span of 8 bases. This CDR3 is 13 amino acids long. The germline V gene encodes CDR1 MNHEY and CDR2 SVGAGI. Written as DNA, the CDR3 is TGTGCCAGCAGTTCCCTCCGTTACAATGAGCAGTTCTTC. Protein product: CASSSLRYNEQFF.

This chain uses TRBV11-2 with TRBJ1-2; the D gene is possibly TRBD1 (6 bases). V was shortened by 5 bases and J by 7 bases, with 23 bases between the two germline ends. The CDR3 is 16 amino acids. Germline V CDR1 and CDR2: SGHAT, FQNNGV. As DNA, the CDR3 is TGTGCCAGCAGCCGGGGGGCGTCCAGGGCAAGAAGTGGCTACACCTTC. This sequence encodes CASSRGASRARSGYTF.

This chain uses TRBV2 with TRBJ2-1, with 7 bases identical to TRBD2. This CDR3 has 16 amino acids. V shed 1 base, J shed 3 bases, and the junction held 6 bases outside the gene matches. Germline loops: CDR1 SNHLY, CDR2 FYNNEI. CDR3 coding DNA: TGTGCCAGCAGTGAAGTCCGTCTAGCGGTCTACAATGAGCAGTTCTTC. Translated, it gives CASSEVRLAVYNEQFF. Combining the CDR3 with reference TRBV2 and TRBJ2-1 gives the whole variable domain EPEVTQTPSHQVTQMGQEVILRCVPISNHLYFYWYRQILGQKVEFLVSFYNNEISEKSEIFDDQFSVERPDGSNFTLKIRSTKLEDSAMYFCASSEVRLAVYNEQFFGPGTRLTVL.

The chain carries TRBV5-1 and TRBJ2-7; 9 nucleotides align to TRBD2. This CDR3 contains 15 residues. Germline CDR1 is SGHRS and CDR2 is YFSETQ. Trimming removed 2 bases from V and 4 bases from J; junction bases left unmatched: 7. CDR3 coding DNA: TGCGCCAGCAGCTTTACTAGCGGGTCCTCATACGAGCAGTACTTC. It specifies CASSFTSGSSYEQYF.

The CDR3 here is CAWRGATDTQYF. The CDR3 DNA is TGTGCCTGGAGAGGGGCCACAGATACGCAGTATTTT. The chain employs TRBV30 and TRBJ2-3; tentatively, D is TRBD1 (5 bases). Looked up from germline, CDR1 is GTSNPN and CDR2 is SVGIG (reference sequence). Trimming pared 3 bases from V and 2 bases from J, leaving 6 bases between. The CDR3 runs to 12 residues. The full variable domain, with the rest looked up from reference TRBV30 and TRBJ2-3, is SQTIHQWPATLVQPVGSPLSLECTVEGTSNPNLYWYRQAAGRGLQLLFYSVGIGQISSEVPQNLSASRPQDRQFILSSKKLLLSDSGFYLCAWRGATDTQYFGPGTRLTVL.

This chain joins TRBV9 and TRBJ1-4; D perhaps matches TRBD1 (5 bases). The CDR3 extends over 13 amino acids. The V gene lost 3 bases and the J gene lost 6 bases, with 9 bases spanning the gap. The germline V gene encodes CDR1 SGDLS and CDR2 YYNGEE. In DNA, the CDR3 is TGTGCCAGCAGCGGTCCGGGGGATGAAAAACTGTTTTTT. It is translated as CASSGPGDEKLFF.

The chain is built from TRBV11-3 and TRBJ2-2; possible D gene TRBD2, 6 bases. The length of the CDR3 is 15 residues. Germline-derived CDR1 and CDR2 are SGHNT and YENEEA. The V end was cut by 5 bases, the J end by 4 bases, with 14 bases between. The CDR3 bases are TGTGCCAGCAGCCCCTTACGGGGGACCACCGGGGAGCTGTTTTTT. Its protein product is CASSPLRGTTGELFF.

This clone was seen once. The chain links TRBV2 to TRBJ1-1; unclear D gene. Germline V gene data show CDR1 as SNHLY and CDR2 as FYNNEI. Trimming took 2 bases from V and 1 from J, leaving 11 bases between them. The CDR3 extends over 15 amino acids. The CDR3 region has the DNA TGTGCCAGCAGTGAATTTTTATCCCAGAACACTGAAGCTTTCTTT. Residues: CASSEFLSQNTEAFF.

CDR3 region: CASSGGRGNSPLHF. The CDR3 DNA follows: TGTGCCAGCAGCGGGGGGCGGGGTAATTCACCCCTCCACTTT. The J gene is TRBJ1-6, the V gene TRBV6-6; possible D gene TRBD1, 6 bases. The CDR3 has 14 residues. Germline values: CDR1 MNHNY, CDR2 SVGAGI (reference sequence). Deletions cut 6 bases from V and 6 bases from J, with 12 bases between.

The chain carries TRBV7-2 and TRBJ2-1; 9 nucleotides match TRBD2. The length of the CDR3 is 16 residues. The germline gives CDR1 SGHTA, CDR2 FQGNSA. V dropped 4 bases and J dropped 4; count of bases not matched to a gene: 8. In nucleotides, the CDR3 is TGTGCCAGCAGCTCCTTCAGGCGGGGGGGTTACAATGAGCAGTTCTTC. Translation: CASSSFRRGGYNEQFF.

The V gene is TRBV27, the J gene TRBJ2-5; D is unclear. The V end lost 0 bases, the J end lost 5 bases, and 10 bases lay between the germline ends. The CDR3 has 14 amino acids. Germline V gives CDR1 MNHEY, CDR2 SMNVEV (reference sequence). CDR3 nucleotide sequence: TGTGCCAGCAGTTTATCGTCAACCCGCGAGACCCAGTACTTC. Encoded protein: CASSLSSTRETQYF.

The chain couples TRBV2 to TRBJ1-5; TRBD1 matches at 10 bases. From germline, CDR1 is SNHLY and CDR2 FYNNEI. V shed 4 bases, J shed 3 bases, and the junction held 3 bases outside the gene matches. The CDR3 extends over 15 amino acids. The CDR3 sequence: CASSGQGAINQPQHF. The CDR3 coding sequence is TGTGCCAGCAGTGGACAGGGGGCGATCAATCAGCCCCAGCATTTT.

The chain is built from TRBV5-5 and TRBJ1-1; perhaps TRBD1 as D (5 bases). This CDR3 is 13 amino acids long. Germline V CDR1 and CDR2: SGHKS, YYEKEE (reference sequence). Trimming left V 1 base short and J 3 bases short, with 7 bases between. CDR3 region: CASSLWDDTEAFF. The CDR3 DNA reads as TGTGCCAGCAGCTTGTGGGACGACACTGAAGCTTTCTTT.

The V and J genes are TRBV6-5 and TRBJ2-7, with 11 bases lining up with TRBD1. The V and J ends lost 9 bases and 2 bases, in that order; junction bases with no gene match: 3. Per the germline V gene, CDR1 is MNHEY and CDR2 is SVGAGI. The CDR3 length is 13 residues. The CDR3: CASGQGATYEQYF. CDR3 nucleotide sequence: TGTGCCAGTGGACAGGGGGCGACCTACGAGCAGTACTTC.

The V and J genes are TRBV19 and TRBJ2-3; possible D gene TRBD2, 6 bases. With 5 bases removed from V and 6 bases from J, the gap between germline ends came to 15 bases. The length of the CDR3 is 14 residues. The germline CDR1 and CDR2 sequences are LNHDA and SQIVND (reference sequence). The CDR3: CASSVTSSIDTQYF. The CDR3 bases are TGTGCCAGTAGTGTGACTAGTAGCATTGATACGCAGTATTTT.

V usage is TRBV6-5 and J usage is TRBJ1-6; weak D call: TRBD1 (6 bases). Germline CDR1 MNHEY, CDR2 SVGAGI. The ends were cut back, 2 bases at V and 9 bases at J, with 11 bases in the middle. The CDR3 totals 14 residues. The CDR3 sequence is CASSYTEGGSPLHF. CDR3 DNA sequence: TGTGCCAGCAGTTACACCGAAGGGGGTTCACCCCTCCACTTT.

The chain has TRBV7-2 and TRBJ1-2, with D unclear. V was clipped by 6 bases and J by 13 bases, with 21 bases between them. The CDR3 loop spans 13 amino acids. Germline V gene data show CDR1 as SGHTA and CDR2 as FQGNSA. The CDR3 region has the DNA TGTGCCAGCAGACATCGTTGGGGTCGTGTGGGCACCTTC. Protein sequence: CASRHRWGRVGTF.

Here the CDR3 reads CSAPLRTEAFF. CDR3 bases: TGCAGTGCTCCCCTGCGGACTGAAGCTTTCTTT. This sequence joins TRBV20-1 and TRBJ1-1; D is uncertain. Trimming took off 5 bases at V and 5 bases at J, with 9 bases between the two ends. The length of the CDR3 is 11 residues. The germline V gene has CDR1 DFQATT and CDR2 SNEGSKA (reference sequence).

The chain has TRBV5-1 and TRBJ2-1; D unclear. Trimming removed 1 base at V and 5 bases at J, with 10 bases between. The CDR3 sequence is 14 residues long. Germline CDR1 and CDR2: SGHRS and YFSETQ. CDR3 loop: CASSLRINNNEQFF. CDR3 in DNA: TGCGCCAGCAGCTTGAGAATCAACAACAATGAGCAGTTCTTC. Full variable domain (remainder filled in from reference TRBV5-1 and TRBJ2-1): KAGVTQTPRYLIKTRGQQVTLSCSPISGHRSVSWYQQTPGQGLQFLFEYFSETQRNKGNFPGRFSGRQFSNSRSEMNVSTLELGDSALYLCASSLRINNNEQFFGPGTRLTVL.

The chain joins TRBV6-6 to TRBJ1-1; TRBD1 matches 7 bases. Germline V gives CDR1 MNHNY, CDR2 SVGAGI (reference sequence). CDR3 length: 13 residues. Trimming removed 10 bases from V and 3 bases from J; junction bases left unmatched: 8. In nucleotides, the CDR3 is TGTGCCACCCTGACAGGGTGGGACACTGAAGCTTTCTTT. Encoded protein: CATLTGWDTEAFF.